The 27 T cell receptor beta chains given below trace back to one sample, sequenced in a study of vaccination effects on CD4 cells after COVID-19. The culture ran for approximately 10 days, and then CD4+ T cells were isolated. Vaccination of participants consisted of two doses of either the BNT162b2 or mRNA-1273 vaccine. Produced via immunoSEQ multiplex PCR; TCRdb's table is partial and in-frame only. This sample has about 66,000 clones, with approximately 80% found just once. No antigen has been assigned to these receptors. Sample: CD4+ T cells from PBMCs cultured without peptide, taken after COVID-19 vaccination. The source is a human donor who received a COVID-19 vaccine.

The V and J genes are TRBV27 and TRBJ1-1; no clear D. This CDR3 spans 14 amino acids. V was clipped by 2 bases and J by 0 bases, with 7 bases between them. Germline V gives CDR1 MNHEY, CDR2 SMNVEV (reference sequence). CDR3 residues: CASSLDRMNTEAFF. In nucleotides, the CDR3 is TGTGCCAGCAGTTTAGACCGTATGAACACTGAAGCTTTCTTT.

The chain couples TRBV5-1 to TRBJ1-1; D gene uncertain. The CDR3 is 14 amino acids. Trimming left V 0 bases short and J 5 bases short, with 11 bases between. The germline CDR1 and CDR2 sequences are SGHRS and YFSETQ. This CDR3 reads CASSLATPGTEAFF. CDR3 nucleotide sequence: TGCGCCAGCAGCTTGGCTACCCCCGGAACTGAAGCTTTCTTT.

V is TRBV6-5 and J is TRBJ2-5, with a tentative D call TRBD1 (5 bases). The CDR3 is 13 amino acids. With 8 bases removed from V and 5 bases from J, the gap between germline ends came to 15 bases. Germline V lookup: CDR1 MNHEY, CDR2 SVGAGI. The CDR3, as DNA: TGTGCCAGCCAAAGGAGCAGGGCCGAGACCCAGTACTTC. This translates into CASQRSRAETQYF.

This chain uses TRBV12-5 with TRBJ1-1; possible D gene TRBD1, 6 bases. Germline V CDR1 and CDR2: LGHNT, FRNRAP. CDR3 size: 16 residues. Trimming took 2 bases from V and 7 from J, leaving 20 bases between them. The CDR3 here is CASGLTRDTLRGEAFF. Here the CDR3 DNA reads TGTGCTAGTGGTTTGACCCGGGACACTCTACGAGGTGAAGCTTTCTTT.

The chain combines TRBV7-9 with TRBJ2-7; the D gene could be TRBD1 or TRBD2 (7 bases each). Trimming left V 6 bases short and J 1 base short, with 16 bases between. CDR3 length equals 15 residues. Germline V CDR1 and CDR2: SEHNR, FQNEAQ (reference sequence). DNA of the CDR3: TGTGCCAGCAGTCCAGGGGGGGGAACGTCCTACGAGCAGTACGTC. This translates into CASSPGGGTSYEQYV.

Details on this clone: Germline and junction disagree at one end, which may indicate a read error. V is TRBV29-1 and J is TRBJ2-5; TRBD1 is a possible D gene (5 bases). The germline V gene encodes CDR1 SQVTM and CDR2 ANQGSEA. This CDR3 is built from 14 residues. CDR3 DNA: TGCAGCGTCGAAGGGCAGGCCAAGGGGGAGACCCAGTACTTC. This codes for CSVEGQAKGETQYF.

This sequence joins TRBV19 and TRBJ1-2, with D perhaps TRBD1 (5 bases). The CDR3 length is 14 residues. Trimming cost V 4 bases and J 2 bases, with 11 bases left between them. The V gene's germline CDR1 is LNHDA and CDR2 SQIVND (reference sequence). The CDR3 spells CASSTYPGNYGYTF. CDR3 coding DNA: TGTGCCAGTAGTACTTATCCAGGGAACTATGGCTACACCTTC.

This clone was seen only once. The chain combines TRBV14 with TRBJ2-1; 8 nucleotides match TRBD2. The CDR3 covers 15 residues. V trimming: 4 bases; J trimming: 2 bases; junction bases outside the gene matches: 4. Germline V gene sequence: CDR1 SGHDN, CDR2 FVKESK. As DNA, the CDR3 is TGTGCCAGCAGCCTCGGGGGGGGGACCTACAATGAGCAGTTCTTC. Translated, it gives CASSLGGGTYNEQFF.

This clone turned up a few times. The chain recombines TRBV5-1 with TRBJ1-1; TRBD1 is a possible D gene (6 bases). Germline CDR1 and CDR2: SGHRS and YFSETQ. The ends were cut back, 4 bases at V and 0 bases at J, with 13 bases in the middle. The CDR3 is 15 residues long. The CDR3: CASSRTTGVNTEAFF. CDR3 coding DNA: TGCGCCAGCAGCCGAACGACAGGCGTGAACACTGAAGCTTTCTTT.

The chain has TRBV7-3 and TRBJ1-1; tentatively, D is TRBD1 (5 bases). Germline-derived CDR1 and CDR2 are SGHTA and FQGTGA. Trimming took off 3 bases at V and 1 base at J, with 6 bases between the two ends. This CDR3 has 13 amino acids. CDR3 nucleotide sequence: TGTGCCAGCAGCTTCCAGGGGAACACTGAAGCTTTCTTT. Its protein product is CASSFQGNTEAFF. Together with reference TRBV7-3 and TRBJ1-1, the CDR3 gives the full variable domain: GAGVSQTPSNKVTEKGKYVELRCDPISGHTALYWYRQSLGQGPEFLIYFQGTGAADDSGLPNDRFFAVRPEGSVSTLKIQRTERGDSAVYLCASSFQGNTEAFFGQGTRLTVV.

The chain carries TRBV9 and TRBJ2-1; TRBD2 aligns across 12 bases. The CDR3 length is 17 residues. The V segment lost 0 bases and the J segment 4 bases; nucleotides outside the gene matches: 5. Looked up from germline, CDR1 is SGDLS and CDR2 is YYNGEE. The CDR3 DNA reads TGTGCCAGCAGCGTAGTGTCTAGCGGGGGGGTATACAATGAGCAGTTCTTC. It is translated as CASSVVSSGGVYNEQFF.

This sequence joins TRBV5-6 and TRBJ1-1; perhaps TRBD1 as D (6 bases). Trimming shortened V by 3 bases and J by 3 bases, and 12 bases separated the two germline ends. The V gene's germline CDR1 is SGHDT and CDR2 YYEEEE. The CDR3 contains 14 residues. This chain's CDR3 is CASSYRVADTEAFF. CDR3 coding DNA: TGTGCCAGCAGCTACAGGGTGGCCGACACTGAAGCTTTCTTT.

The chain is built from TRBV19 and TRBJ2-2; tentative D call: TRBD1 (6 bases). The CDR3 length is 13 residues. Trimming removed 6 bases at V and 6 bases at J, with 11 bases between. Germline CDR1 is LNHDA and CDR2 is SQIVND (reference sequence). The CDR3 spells CASRKQGPGELFF. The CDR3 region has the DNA TGTGCCAGTAGAAAACAGGGTCCCGGGGAGCTGTTTTTT.

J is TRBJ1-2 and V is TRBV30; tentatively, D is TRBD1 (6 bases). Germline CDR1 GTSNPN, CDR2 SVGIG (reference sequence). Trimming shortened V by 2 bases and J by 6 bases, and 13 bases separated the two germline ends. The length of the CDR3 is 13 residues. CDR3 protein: CAWSPGQTNGYTF. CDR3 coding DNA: TGTGCCTGGAGTCCAGGACAGACTAATGGCTACACCTTC.

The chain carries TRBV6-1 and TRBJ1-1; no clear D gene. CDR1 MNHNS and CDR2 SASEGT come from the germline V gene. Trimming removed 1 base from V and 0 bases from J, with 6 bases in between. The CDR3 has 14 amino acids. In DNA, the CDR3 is TGTGCCAGCAGTGAAGGCAGGATGAACACTGAAGCTTTCTTT. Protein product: CASSEGRMNTEAFF.

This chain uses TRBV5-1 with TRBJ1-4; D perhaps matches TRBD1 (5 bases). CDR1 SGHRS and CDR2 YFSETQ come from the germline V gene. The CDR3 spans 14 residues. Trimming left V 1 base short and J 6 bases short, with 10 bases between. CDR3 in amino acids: CASSLMGVDEKLFF. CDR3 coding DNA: TGCGCCAGCAGCTTGATGGGGGTGGATGAAAAACTGTTTTTT. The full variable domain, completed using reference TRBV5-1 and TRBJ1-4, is KAGVTQTPRYLIKTRGQQVTLSCSPISGHRSVSWYQQTPGQGLQFLFEYFSETQRNKGNFPGRFSGRQFSNSRSEMNVSTLELGDSALYLCASSLMGVDEKLFFGSGTQLSVL.

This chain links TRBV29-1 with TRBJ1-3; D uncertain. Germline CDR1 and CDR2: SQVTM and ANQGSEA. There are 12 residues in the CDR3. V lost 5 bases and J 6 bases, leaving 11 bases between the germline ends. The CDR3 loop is CSVLDGKNTIYF. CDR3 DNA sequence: TGCAGCGTTTTGGACGGCAAAAACACCATATATTTT.

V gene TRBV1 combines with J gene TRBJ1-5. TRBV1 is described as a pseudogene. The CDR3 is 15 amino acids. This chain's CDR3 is CTSSQGDYSNQPQHF. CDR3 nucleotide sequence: TGCACCAGCAGCCAAGGGGATTATAGCAATCAGCCCCAGCATTTT.

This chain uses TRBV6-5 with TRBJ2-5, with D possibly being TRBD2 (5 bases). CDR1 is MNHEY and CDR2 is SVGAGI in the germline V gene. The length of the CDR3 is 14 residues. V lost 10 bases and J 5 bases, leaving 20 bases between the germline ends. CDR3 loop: CATTLHLSGETQYF. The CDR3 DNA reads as TGTGCCACCACTCTGCACCTTTCGGGGGAGACCCAGTACTTC.

In nucleotides, the CDR3 is TGTGCCAGCAGTTTTATGGGATACGAGCAGTACGTC. Residues: CASSFMGYEQYV. The rearrangement links TRBV28 to TRBJ2-7; D gene ambiguous. V lost 3 bases to trimming and J lost 4 bases, with 7 bases between them. Germline assignment: CDR1 MDHEN and CDR2 SYDVKM. The CDR3 runs 12 residues.

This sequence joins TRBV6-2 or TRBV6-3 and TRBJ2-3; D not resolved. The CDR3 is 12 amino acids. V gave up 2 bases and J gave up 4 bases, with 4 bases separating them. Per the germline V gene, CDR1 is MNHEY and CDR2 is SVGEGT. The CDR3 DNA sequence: TGTGCCAGCAGTTACGGCCCAGATACGCAGTATTTT. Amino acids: CASSYGPDTQYF.

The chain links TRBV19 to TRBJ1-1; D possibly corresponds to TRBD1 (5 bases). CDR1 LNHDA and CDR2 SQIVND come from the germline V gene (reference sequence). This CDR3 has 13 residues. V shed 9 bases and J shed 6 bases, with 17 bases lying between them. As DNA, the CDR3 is TGTGCCAGCTTCCTGGATTGGGGGGCTGAAGCTTTCTTT. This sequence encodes CASFLDWGAEAFF.

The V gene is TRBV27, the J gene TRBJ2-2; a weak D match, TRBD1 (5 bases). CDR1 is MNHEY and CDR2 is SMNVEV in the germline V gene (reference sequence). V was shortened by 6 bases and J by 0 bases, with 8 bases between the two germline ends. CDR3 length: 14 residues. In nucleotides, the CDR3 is TGTGCCAGCAGATGGGGCGCGAACACCGGGGAGCTGTTTTTT. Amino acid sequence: CASRWGANTGELFF.

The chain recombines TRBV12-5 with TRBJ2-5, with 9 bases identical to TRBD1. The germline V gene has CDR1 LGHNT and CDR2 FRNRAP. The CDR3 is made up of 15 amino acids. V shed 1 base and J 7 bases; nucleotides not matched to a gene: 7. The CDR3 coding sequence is TGTGCTAGTGGTTTGGACCGGGACAGGGCGGGGACCCAGTACTTC. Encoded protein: CASGLDRDRAGTQYF. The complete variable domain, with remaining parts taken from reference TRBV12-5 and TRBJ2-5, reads DARVTQTPRHKVTEMGQEVTMRCQPILGHNTVFWYRQTMMQGLELLAYFRNRAPLDDSGMPKDRFSAEMPDATLATLKIQPSEPRDSAVYFCASGLDRDRAGTQYFGPGTRLLVL.

CDR3 amino acids: CASRTTGGFGNTIYF. CDR3 nucleotides: TGTGCCAGCAGGACGACAGGGGGCTTTGGAAACACCATATATTTT. The J gene is TRBJ1-3, the V gene TRBV2; 10 positions agree with TRBD1. Germline V lookup: CDR1 SNHLY, CDR2 FYNNEI. The CDR3 extends over 15 amino acids. The ends lost 6 bases at V and 3 bases at J; junction bases unmatched: 5.

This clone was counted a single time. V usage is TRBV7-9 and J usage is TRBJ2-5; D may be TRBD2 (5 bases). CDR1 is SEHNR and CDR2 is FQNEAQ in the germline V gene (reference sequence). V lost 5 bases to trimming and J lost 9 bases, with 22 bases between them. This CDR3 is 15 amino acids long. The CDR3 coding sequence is TGTGCCAGCAGCACCCTTGGCGGGCTGCCTGGGGCCCAGTACTTC. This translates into CASSTLGGLPGAQYF.

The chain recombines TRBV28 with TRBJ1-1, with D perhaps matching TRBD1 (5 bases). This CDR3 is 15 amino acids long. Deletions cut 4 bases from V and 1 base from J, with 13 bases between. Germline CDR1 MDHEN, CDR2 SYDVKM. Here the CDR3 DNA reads TGTGCCAGCAGTTCGGGAGGGACTGGGAACACTGAAGCTTTCTTT. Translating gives CASSSGGTGNTEAFF.